This T cell receptor beta chain is from a study of cytomegalovirus exposure and HLA in healthy donors (dated by TCRdb to the late 2010s). A note on the overall study: An earlier analysis of 587 of the donors reported 276 Gb of sequence data and 95 million to 130 million unique TCR beta sequences obtained from about 179 million T cells. The study aimed to test whether signatures of past pathogen exposure could be identified by cataloging public T cell receptors. Alongside the repertoire data, information on donor age, sex, ethnicity and CMV serostatus was compiled. Among several hundred genotyped donors of the cohort, an average of approximately 240,000 unique TCR beta nucleotide sequences was sequenced per donor, of which about 18% were non-productive. Using immunosequencing, the study profiled T cell repertoires from 500 to 800 subjects and related those repertoires to cytomegalovirus serostatus. In the later analysis, no new phenotypic data were used to find candidate immune exposures; instead, reliance was placed on TCR beta sequences and their occurrence across donors. Around 300 gigabases of sequencing data and 70 million to 100 million unique TCR sequences were included in an early release covering roughly 600 HLA-typed donors. A later analysis re-examined previously published TCR beta repertoires from just over 650 donors and added high-resolution HLA genotyping to investigate patterns of TCR occurrence. The study combined high-throughput TCR immunosequencing, statistical association of individual TCRs with disease status, and machine learning to predict cytomegalovirus infection status. An earlier analysis of fewer than 700 of the donors applied high-throughput TCR beta sequencing to assess whether each TCR beta V gene segment acted as functional or pseudogenic. In a later genetic analysis, genome-wide SNP genotypes for about three fifths of the roughly 670 donors were used, and that subset was treated as a discovery cohort. Besides the first cohort of under 700 subjects, a separate validation cohort made up of about 120 different subjects was used. Several DR-DQ haplotypes were treated as single units for association and clustering because of strong linkage in the cohort. All discovery cohort repertoires had been generated on a single sequencing platform. Of the approximately 370 genotyped donors, roughly 76% were placed in the genetic ancestry cluster associated with self-reported Caucasian donors. Typing coverage differed by locus: A, B, C, DRB1 and DQB1 were typed in roughly 620-640 donors, DQA1 in approximately 520, DPA1 in roughly 590, and DPB1 in just under 490. Class I and class II HLA loci were covered by the typing at four-digit resolution.

In total, over 600 healthy bone marrow donors made up the cohort. All cohort members were sampled while nominally healthy, although unrecorded immune exposures were likely present. The donor tested CMV seronegative, placing the donor among the 350 to 400 seronegative members of the cohort. A peripheral blood sample was collected from each donor, and TCR beta sequencing was performed on peripheral blood mononuclear cells. Genomic DNA was extracted from the blood cell samples with the Qiagen DNeasy Blood Extraction Kit. The junction shows trimming of 3 bases on V and 7 bases on J, and the gene matches do not reach 6 bases of it. CDR1 is given as LNHDA and CDR2 as SQIVND, both from the germline V gene (reference sequence). The CDR3 runs 14 residues from the cysteine to the phenylalanine. The kept DNA is CDR3 alone, 42 bases in frame from the first base. As for this clone: Its binding antigen is unknown. No clone much larger than this one lies a single base away; base qualities are absent.

The library was obtained by the immunoSEQ multiplex PCR assay. A mixture of 60 forward primers for TCR Vbeta segments and 13 reverse primers for TCR Jbeta segments was used in the multiplex PCR. The CDR3 region of rearranged TCR beta genes was amplified from genomic DNA with a multiplex PCR assay. The Illumina HiSeq System was used to sequence the amplified TCR beta libraries as 87-base-pair reads. In the paper's pipeline: A later analysis counted about 76 million unique TCR beta chains across the 666 repertoires, and 9 million to 14 million of these chains were shared by at least two donors. Raw reads were error-corrected and collapsed into unique sequences by a nearest-neighbor algorithm in which closely related sequences were merged to remove PCR and sequencing errors. To assign V, D and J gene segments, CDR3 sequences were aligned to IMGT reference sequences. For a sequence to be retained, at least a six-nucleotide match to both a V gene segment and a J gene segment was required. A rearrangement counted as productive if the CDR3 had no stop codons and remained in frame with V and J, and every other rearrangement counted as non-productive. Following IMGT convention, CDR3 was defined as the stretch from the second conserved V-encoded cysteine up to the conserved J-encoded phenylalanine. The earlier analysis of about 530 of the donors excluded any sequence lacking an unambiguous match to a single V gene segment. An earlier analysis of just under 600 of the donors called V segments functional above 56.7% productive rearrangements and segregating when the between-donor standard deviation exceeded 5%. A statistical classification framework was built for diagnosing cytomegalovirus status from the catalog of TCR beta chain sequences. V and J gene assignment, in a later analysis, came from comparing TCR nucleotide sequences with IMGT/GENE-DB human TR gene sequences. The TCRdist pipeline was used in a later analysis to assign CDR3 sequences and most-parsimonious VDJ recombination scenarios. A later analysis defined each TCR beta chain by its CDR3 amino acid sequence plus V-gene family, and excluded reads lacking a unique V-gene family. A later analysis removed 500 to 650 highly shared, low-generation-probability nucleotide sequences to deal with suspected cross-contamination and a sequencing artifact. A later analysis calculated a clonal expansion index for each public chain from normalized within-repertoire ranks of inferred template counts. A later analysis computed generation probabilities with a VDJ recombination model fitted to out-of-frame rearrangements, and checked the results against IGoR. In a later analysis, hypergeometric tests were used to score TCR-TCR, TCR-HLA and TCR-CMV co-occurrence, with a repertoire-size bias correction applied to TCR pairs. A later analysis estimated false discovery rates by permuting HLA or CMV assignments 20 times. A later analysis grouped co-occurring TCRs with DBSCAN, adding TCRdist sequence similarity when clustering within HLA-allele-positive subsets. Repertoires with fewer than 30,000 or more than 120,000 public chains, plus five repertoires with anomalous nucleotide sharing, were excluded from co-occurrence clustering. TCRdb carries this immuneACCESS record with in-frame sequences only. Its versions omit some clonotypes, under half of them owing to an unresolved V gene in the studies checked, with the rest unexplained. That table furnishes V, J and clone size, whereas the DNA furnished D and trimming. For this sample the table gives around 30,000 clones, of which 35% to 55% were detected only once. The leading ten clones occupy just under 2% of the sample.

On the study overall, not on this receptor specifically: The presence/absence analyses assumed that sequencing depth was roughly uniform across donors, and that assumption may not be true. In a later analysis, most CMV-associated TCR beta chains were found to appear HLA-restricted, with HLA associations seemingly driven largely by CMV exposure. The study listed 150 to 200 TCR beta chains as associated with cytomegalovirus. A few of the identified cytomegalovirus-associated TCR beta chains were confirmed in vitro to be specific for cytomegalovirus antigens. The earlier analysis of 450 to 700 of the donors excluded some 15 rarely observed V segments, including chromosome 9 orphons, because counts were too low. Strong co-occurrence of HLA alleles, especially DR and DQ, made assigning TCR associations to individual alleles difficult. In a later analysis, several top co-occurrence clusters were reported to appear linked to parvovirus B19, influenza, CMV and Epstein-Barr virus. A further reported finding was that TCR beta sequences accurately predicted the HLA-A and HLA-B alleles for most subjects in the first cohort. The cohort was sequenced for TCR beta chains only, and without alpha or paired-chain data the features that could be detected were limited. Broadly in line with IMGT annotations, most TCR beta V segments showed up in productive rearrangements about 87% or about 30% of the time in an earlier analysis of 587 of the donors. A later analysis associated about 16,000 TCR beta sequences with specific HLA alleles at a false discovery rate of 0.05. Across donors, most TCR sequences were observed very rarely, whereas some public TCRs were present in many individuals. Because the 87-base-pair reads could not distinguish some IMGT-functional V segments, including TRBV6-2 and TRBV6-3, those segments were excluded. Because HLA typing was unavailable for some donors at each locus, only the typed subset was used in association tests. The sequencing pipeline was judged likely to have produced a cluster of highly shared sequence variants as a technical artifact. Linkage disequilibrium might explain the correlated functional status among segregating V segments, but an unknown experimental factor could not be ruled out. A later genetic analysis reported fewer N-insertions in productive TCRs among donors in an Asian-associated ancestry cluster than the roughly 620-donor mean. For the cohort, immune exposure information was limited to CMV serostatus. Cytomegalovirus status was reported to be diagnosed by the classifier with high specificity and sensitivity in both the original and validation cohorts. A later analysis found that TCR association rates varied across HLA loci, with DRB1 alleles showing the most associated TCRs and HLA-C alleles the fewest. The authors suggested that the approach could potentially be generalized to other disease states and immunological phenotypes. V-gene and J-gene trimming of TCR beta chains was associated with a missense DCLRE1C variant in a later genetic analysis, and the association was replicated in an independent cohort. In a later analysis, HLA-associated TCR beta chains were found to be more clonally expanded and to have lower generation probabilities than equally common non-associated chains.

This sequence was found in a woman between 50 and 59 years old in good health and CMV-seronegative. The rearranged chain carries TRBV19 and TRBJ2-3, with TRBD2 matching 8 junction bases. The source material was PBMCs. CDR3 loop: CASSIGGGTNTQYF. The DNA reads as follows: TGTGCCAGTAGTATCGGCGGGGGGACAAATACGCAGTATTTT.